This T cell receptor beta chain was found in a study of blood T cell repertoires in COVID-19. The method was immunoSEQ multiplex PCR; TCRdb's version includes in-frame clones alone and lacks a portion of them. Among about 75,000 clones listed, 79% were seen once. V dropped 0 bases and J dropped 2; count of bases not matched to a gene: 19. CDR1 and CDR2 from the germline V gene are LGHNA and YSLEER. There are 21 residues in the CDR3. The chain links TRBV4-3 to TRBJ2-3; TRBD2 agrees at 8 bases. The sample comprised peripheral blood. The TCR sequence derives from a woman over 75 with active or convalescent COVID-19. The chain's CDR3 is CASSQDLGLAGLRRHTDTQYF. The CDR3 DNA reads as TGCGCCAGCAGCCAAGATTTGGGCCTAGCGGGCCTCAGAAGACACACAGATACGCAGTATTTT.